Below are 21 T cell receptor beta chains sequenced from a single sample in a study of cytomegalovirus exposure and HLA in healthy donors. Use of 60 Vbeta and 13 Jbeta primers characterized the PCR. Sequenced by immunoSEQ multiplex PCR; TCRdb stores in-frame clones only, minus some. The table records 100,000 to 150,000 clones, 78% of them present only once. The specimen was PBMCs. The receptor set was obtained from a woman aged 18-35 years in good health and CMV-seronegative.

A single count supports this clone. This sequence joins TRBV25-1 and TRBJ2-1; TRBD1 aligns across 9 bases. This CDR3 is 16 amino acids long. The V and J ends lost 5 bases and 6 bases, in that order; junction bases with no gene match: 11. Germline CDR1 and CDR2: MGHDK and SYGVNS. The CDR3 spells CASSPLTGGTGNEQFF. For the CDR3, the DNA is TGTGCCAGCAGTCCACTCACAGGGGGCACTGGCAATGAGCAGTTCTTC.

The chain carries TRBV13 and TRBJ2-2; the D gene is possibly TRBD1 (5 bases). This CDR3 contains 13 residues. V was clipped by 3 bases and J by 9 bases, with 11 bases between them. The germline V gene has CDR1 PRHDT and CDR2 FYEKMQ (reference sequence). CDR3 loop: CASSLGLGRELFF. In DNA form, the CDR3 reads TGTGCCAGCAGCTTGGGGCTTGGGCGGGAGCTGTTTTTT.

The V call is TRBV7-2, the J call TRBJ1-1; D unclear. The germline gives CDR1 SGHTA, CDR2 FQGNSA. V dropped 1 base and J dropped 3 bases, with 9 bases sitting between them. The CDR3 length is 14 residues. CDR3 in DNA: TGTGCCAGCAGCTTAGATCCGGGATACACTGAAGCTTTCTTT. It specifies CASSLDPGYTEAFF.

The J gene is TRBJ2-5, the V gene TRBV7-2, with 7 bases matching TRBD2. The germline CDR1 and CDR2 sequences are SGHTA and FQGNSA. CDR3 length: 13 residues. The V segment lost 7 bases and the J segment 4 bases; nucleotides outside the gene matches: 6. The CDR3 DNA reads as TGTGCCAGCACCCCGACGGGGGGAGAGACCCAGTACTTC. It specifies CASTPTGGETQYF. Drawing the rest from reference TRBV7-2 and TRBJ2-5, the complete variable domain is GAGVSQSPSNKVTEKGKDVELRCDPISGHTALYWYRQSLGQGLEFLIYFQGNSAPDKSGLPSDRFSAERTGGSVSTLTIQRTQQEDSAVYLCASTPTGGETQYFGPGTRLLVL.

This chain uses TRBV7-9 with TRBJ2-7, with 8 bases matching TRBD1. CDR1 and CDR2 (germline): SEHNR, FQNEAQ (reference sequence). The CDR3 extends over 16 amino acids. J lost 3 bases, V lost 1 base, and 8 bases had no gene match. The chain's CDR3 is CASSLEGTGARYEQYF. DNA of the CDR3: TGTGCCAGCAGCTTAGAGGGGACAGGAGCCCGCTACGAGCAGTACTTC.

The rearrangement links TRBV4-1 to TRBJ2-7, with TRBD2 as a possible D gene (6 bases). The V gene lost 0 bases and the J gene lost 0 bases, with 18 bases spanning the gap. Germline CDR1 reads MGHRA; CDR2 reads YSYEKL. This CDR3 has 18 residues. For the CDR3, the DNA is TGCGCCAGCAGCCAAGATCATGGGGCGGGGTACAGCTCCTACGAGCAGTACTTC. Protein product: CASSQDHGAGYSSYEQYF.

This clone was found a few times. V is TRBV19 and J is TRBJ2-7; 10 bases are a match to TRBD2. CDR1 is LNHDA and CDR2 is SQIVND in the germline V gene (reference sequence). V lost 6 bases to trimming and J lost 6 bases; unmatched junction nucleotides: 8. This CDR3 is 14 amino acids long. CDR3 nucleotides: TGTGCCAGTAGCCCGGGACTAGCGTCTCGCGAGCAGTACTTC. This encodes CASSPGLASREQYF.

J is TRBJ2-1 and V is TRBV7-9; 12 bases are shared with TRBD2. Germline loops: CDR1 SEHNR, CDR2 FQNEAQ (reference sequence). The CDR3 runs to 14 residues. Germline trimming cut 5 bases from V and 6 bases from J; bases unmatched to any gene: 2. The CDR3 DNA follows: TGTGCCAGCAGCCTGACTAGCGGGAGCAATGAGCAGTTCTTC. Translating it yields CASSLTSGSNEQFF.

Only a few counts were recorded for this clone. This chain joins TRBV18 and TRBJ2-7; TRBD2 is a possible D gene (5 bases). CDR1 KGHSH and CDR2 LQKENI come from the germline V gene. Trimming took off 3 bases at V and 7 bases at J, with 13 bases between the two ends. This CDR3 has 13 residues. The CDR3 region is CASSPDPSGEQYF. In DNA form, the CDR3 reads TGTGCCAGCTCACCTGACCCATCGGGGGAGCAGTACTTC.

The gene calls are TRBV15 and TRBJ1-5, with no clear D. The CDR3 is made up of 16 amino acids. Trimming removed 8 bases from V and 5 bases from J, with 22 bases in between. Germline CDR1 reads LNHNV; CDR2 reads YYDKDF (reference sequence). In DNA, the CDR3 is TGTGCCACCGGGAGTGGTTTAAGGCCGCAAGATCAGCCCCAGCATTTT. Its translation is CATGSGLRPQDQPQHF.

This clone was seen only once. The chain joins TRBV4-1 to TRBJ1-1; a possible D gene is TRBD1 (6 bases). CDR3 length equals 15 residues. V lost 2 bases and J 3 bases, leaving 13 bases between the germline ends. Germline V gene data show CDR1 as MGHRA and CDR2 as YSYEKL. CDR3 in DNA: TGCGCCAGCAGCCAATCACCGGCAGGGGACACTGAAGCTTTCTTT. Its protein is CASSQSPAGDTEAFF.

V and J are TRBV4-2 and TRBJ1-2; 8 bases line up with TRBD1. The germline V gene has CDR1 LGHNA and CDR2 YNFKEQ. J was trimmed by 4 bases and V by 0 bases; bases with no gene match: 7. The CDR3 consists of 16 residues. The CDR3 is CASSQEGAGGAYGYTF. DNA for the CDR3: TGTGCCAGCAGCCAAGAGGGGGCAGGGGGCGCCTATGGCTACACCTTC.

The V gene is TRBV15, the J gene TRBJ2-7; 7 nucleotides match TRBD1. V shed 1 base and J 3 bases; nucleotides not matched to a gene: 9. The CDR3 extends over 16 amino acids. Germline loops: CDR1 LNHNV, CDR2 YYDKDF (reference sequence). This CDR3 reads CATSRVRGTESYEQYF. CDR3 sequence (DNA): TGTGCCACCAGCAGAGTTCGTGGGACAGAAAGCTACGAGCAGTACTTC. Combining the CDR3 with reference TRBV15 and TRBJ2-7 gives the whole variable domain DAMVIQNPRYQVTQFGKPVTLSCSQTLNHNVMYWYQQKSSQAPKLLFHYYDKDFNNEADTPDNFQSRRPNTSFCFLDIRSPGLGDTAMYLCATSRVRGTESYEQYFGPGTRLTVT.

This chain links TRBV10-3 with TRBJ2-1; TRBD2 matches 7 bases. This CDR3 spans 16 amino acids. The V segment lost 9 bases and the J segment 6 bases; nucleotides outside the gene matches: 17. CDR1 and CDR2 from the germline V gene are ENHRY and SYGVKD. In nucleotides, the CDR3 is TGTGCCATAACTCCGGGAGGAGGACTAAACCGCAATGAGCAGTTCTTC. Encoded protein: CAITPGGGLNRNEQFF.

The chain combines TRBV10-2 with TRBJ1-2, with 9 bases matching TRBD1. The CDR3 length is 15 residues. Germline V CDR1 and CDR2: WSHSY, SAAADI. After removal of 2 bases from V and 8 bases from J, the junction contained 9 bases not matched to a gene. CDR3 sequence: CASSERTGAIRGYTF. CDR3 coding DNA: TGCGCCAGCAGTGAGAGGACAGGGGCTATAAGGGGCTACACCTTC.

The V gene is TRBV30, the J gene TRBJ2-7; 9 bases match TRBD2. This CDR3 has 14 residues. The V and J ends lost 3 bases and 2 bases, in that order; junction bases with no gene match: 5. Looked up from germline, CDR1 is GTSNPN and CDR2 is SVGIG (reference sequence). CDR3 bases: TGTGCCTGGAGCCGGGGACTAGCTACCTACGAGCAGTACTTC. Translating gives CAWSRGLATYEQYF. Using reference TRBV30 and TRBJ2-7 for the parts outside the CDR3, the full variable domain is SQTIHQWPATLVQPVGSPLSLECTVEGTSNPNLYWYRQAAGRGLQLLFYSVGIGQISSEVPQNLSASRPQDRQFILSSKKLLLSDSGFYLCAWSRGLATYEQYFGPGTRLTVT.

Only a few counts were recorded for this clone. The rearrangement uses TRBV6-1 and TRBJ1-4; D may be TRBD1 (6 bases). The germline V gene encodes CDR1 MNHNS and CDR2 SASEGT. The CDR3 consists of 15 residues. V lost 2 bases to trimming and J lost 8 bases, with 15 bases between them. The CDR3 DNA sequence: TGTGCCAGCAGTGAATGGGGGCACAGAAACGAAAAACTGTTTTTT. Translated, it gives CASSEWGHRNEKLFF.

V usage is TRBV13 and J usage is TRBJ2-7, with D hard to call. Between the trimmed V and J ends, which lost 3 bases and 2 bases, there was a span of 5 bases. The CDR3 is 12 residues long. Germline V gene sequence: CDR1 PRHDT, CDR2 FYEKMQ (reference sequence). Here the CDR3 DNA reads TGTGCCAGCAGCTTCCAGACCTACGAGCAGTACTTC. This translates into CASSFQTYEQYF.

The chain couples TRBV11-2 to TRBJ1-2; 7 nucleotides agree with TRBD1. Looked up from germline, CDR1 is SGHAT and CDR2 is FQNNGV. V trimming: 1 base; J trimming: 5 bases; junction bases outside the gene matches: 1. The CDR3 extends over 13 amino acids. In DNA, the CDR3 is TGTGCCAGCAGCTTAGCACAGGGGTATGGCTACACCTTC. Protein: CASSLAQGYGYTF.

The table lists this clone with a few counts. The chain joins TRBV5-1 to TRBJ1-4, with a weak D call TRBD1 (5 bases). In germline, CDR1 is SGHRS, CDR2 YFSETQ. CDR3 length equals 14 residues. V gave up 0 bases and J gave up 4 bases, with 7 bases separating them. CDR3 nucleotide sequence: TGCGCCAGCAGCTTGGGAAGGGGTAATGAAAAACTGTTTTTT. Encoded protein: CASSLGRGNEKLFF.

The J gene is TRBJ1-4, the V gene TRBV29-1, with D uncertain. V shed 7 bases and J shed 2 bases, with 11 bases lying between them. The CDR3 covers 13 residues. Germline-derived CDR1 and CDR2 are SQVTM and ANQGSEA. CDR3 nucleotide sequence: TGCAGCGCCGCGGGTCGGACTAATGAAAAACTGTTTTTT. Its protein product is CSAAGRTNEKLFF.